This T cell receptor (beta chain) comes out of a study of T cell responses to AZD1222 COVID-19 vaccine (dated by TCRdb to the early 2020s). Looking at the study overall: TCR sequencing was performed for 230 to 250 trial participants, of whom 200 to 220 were given two doses of AZD1222 and 26 were given two doses of MenACWY control vaccine. Enrollment into the trials was organized by age into subgroups of 18-55, 56-69 and 70-plus years, and those subgroups contained approximately 150, 30 and 60 TCR-sequenced participants, respectively. What the work shows at the level of the full study, not this receptor alone: The 56-69-year group was small, and its depth increase did not reach significance, likely because of low power. Most participants were white British and females outnumbered males, and the authors suggested that clonal diversity may have been underestimated. After two AZD1222 doses, both the breadth and the depth of spike-specific TCRs were significantly higher than at day 0 and than in MenACWY recipients. Reportedly, close to half of the unique spike-specific TCRs recognized epitopes lying outside the regions that are mutated in the B.1.351 and B.1.1.7 variants. Because no day 14 peak-response samples were available, repertoires were characterized only after the peak T cell response. Conclusions about previously exposed vaccinees are limited because only six or seven AZD1222 recipients were SARS-CoV-2 seropositive at baseline. CD4 TCRs associated with the vaccine covered the entire spike protein, and the dominant responses were in regions 160-218 and 743-854.

The CDR3 regions of human TCRbeta chains were subjected to immunosequencing. The authors' pipeline ran thus. TCRs in the repertoires were compared against a reference library of SARS-CoV-2-specific TCRs that had been generated with the MIRA antigen-specificity platform. Breadth was defined as the fraction of unique TCRs that were SARS-CoV-2-associated. Depth was defined as the fraction of total T cells that were SARS-CoV-2-associated. Using the MIRA data, every spike-specific TCR was mapped to the spike region that the TCR reacted to and assigned to either a CD4 or a CD8 class. Log10-transformed breadth and depth values were compared by one-way ANOVA with Sidak's multiple comparisons tests. In its TCRdb copy, this immuneACCESS table keeps in-frame sequences only and misses some clones. Where compared with another copy, unresolved V genes explain less than half of these, and the others have no known cause. V and J calls plus clone size are reproduced from that table; the DNA served to infer D and trimming. The sample table lists more than 75,000 clones, around 82% of them with a count of one. Of the sample, about 1.3% is held by the ten largest clones.

Concerning this clone itself: The target of this receptor is not known. Base qualities are missing; no much larger clone stands one base away.

In the paper's terms, the time point label means: about 28 days (+/-7) after the second vaccine dose. AZD1222 recipients with second doses at about 4 weeks or about 12 weeks were pooled, because spike-specific TCR depth and breadth did not differ between schedules. Vaccinee samples were obtained from the UK trials COV001 and COV002, which included a single-blind randomized controlled phase 2/3 trial of AZD1222 (ChAdOx1 nCoV-19) in healthy adults. For TCRbeta chain sequencing, PBMC samples from trial participants were taken at day 0 and at day 28 after the second dose. Via the germline V gene (reference sequence), CDR1 is SGHKS and CDR2 YYEKEE. Including cysteine and phenylalanine, the CDR3 has 18 amino acids. This entry keeps only the CDR3 DNA: 54 bases, framed from base 1. After removal of 2 bases from V and 8 bases from J, the junction retains 12 bases not matched to a gene.

The sequencing used peripheral blood, collected 28 days after the second AZD1222 dose. The chain employs TRBV5-5 and TRBJ1-6; the central 11 bases match TRBD1. The TCR comes from an adult who received the AZD1222 COVID-19 vaccine. The nucleotide sequence is given as TGTGCCAGCAGCTTTTTACCGGGACAGGGGGTTTGGGATTCACCCCTCCACTTT. Protein translation: CASSFLPGQGVWDSPLHF.